The following is a TCR beta chain sequence with its context. Cohort allocation depended upon clinical history that participants reported. The sample belongs to a study of blood T cell repertoires in COVID-19. Sequenced by immunoSEQ multiplex PCR; TCRdb stores in-frame clones only, minus some. The table shows 320,000 or so clones, with roughly 89% occurring only once. V shed 0 bases and J shed 8 bases, with 11 bases lying between them. Per the germline V gene, CDR1 is SGHRS and CDR2 is YFSETQ. CDR3 length: 13 amino acids. The receptor was derived from a man in his 60s who had recovered from COVID-19. The gene calls are TRBV5-1 and TRBJ1-2, with D tentatively TRBD1 (5 bases). Sequencing was done on a sample of PBMCs or T cells enriched from blood (not recorded which). The CDR3 spells CASSLAAGRGYTF. CDR3 in DNA: TGCGCCAGCAGCTTGGCGGCAGGGCGAGGCTACACCTTC.